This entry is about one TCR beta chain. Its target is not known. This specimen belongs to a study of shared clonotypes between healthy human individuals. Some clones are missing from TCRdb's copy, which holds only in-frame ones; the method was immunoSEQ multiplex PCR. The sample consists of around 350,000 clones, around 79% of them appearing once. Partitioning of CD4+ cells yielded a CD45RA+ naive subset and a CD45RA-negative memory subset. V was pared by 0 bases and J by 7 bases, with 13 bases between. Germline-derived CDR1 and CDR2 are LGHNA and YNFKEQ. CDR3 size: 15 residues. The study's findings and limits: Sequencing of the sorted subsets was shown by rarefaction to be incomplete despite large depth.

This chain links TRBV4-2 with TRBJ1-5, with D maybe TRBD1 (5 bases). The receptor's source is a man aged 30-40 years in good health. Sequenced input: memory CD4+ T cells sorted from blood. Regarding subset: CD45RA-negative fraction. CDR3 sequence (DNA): TGTGCCAGCAGCCAAGATTGGGGGTCCGAGCAGCCCCAGCATTTT. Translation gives CASSQDWGSEQPQHF.